The rows below give T cell receptor beta chains drawn from one sample of a study of T-cell memory formation after mild COVID-19. TCRdb ran MiXCR on the 5' RACE reads and lists one entry per CDR3 protein. Among over 150,000 distinct CDR3 sequences listed, 20% to 25% were seen once. The sequenced sample consisted of PBMCs or a T cell subset sorted from them (not recorded which). These receptors came from an adult woman who had mild COVID-19 (a few samples of this study predate the infection). Cell type and time point are not known. The conserved cysteine and the conserved F or W are not part of the CDR3 here. Each record gives: V gene, CDR3 protein.

v_call: TRBV20-1
cdr3_aa: SATGLLSSDSNYGYT

v_call: TRBV3-1
cdr3_aa: ASSQESSEQY

v_call: TRBV7-9
cdr3_aa: ASSQDSFAPYEQY

v_call: TRBV5-8
cdr3_aa: ASTGQYRTDTQY

v_call: TRBV4-1
cdr3_aa: ASSRTSGGDTQY

v_call: TRBV5-1
cdr3_aa: ASSWGQGSDEQF

v_call: TRBV2
cdr3_aa: ASRPVLGMRETQY

v_call: TRBV27
cdr3_aa: ASSLIPGTGDTEAF

v_call: TRBV2
cdr3_aa: ASSEALRDSQETQY

v_call: TRBV5-1
cdr3_aa: ASSTSGLAPYLYNEQF

v_call: TRBV7-2
cdr3_aa: ASSSGTSGRYDTGELF

v_call: TRBV7-8
cdr3_aa: ASSRLAGGSPEQY

v_call: TRBV27
cdr3_aa: AKTGQGHQPQH

v_call: TRBV9
cdr3_aa: ASSVAPSTGTGELF

v_call: TRBV29-1
cdr3_aa: SVDYGTSGSNEQF

v_call: TRBV9
cdr3_aa: ASSASGAGSAPYEQY

v_call: TRBV4-3
cdr3_aa: ASSPGLGISSSYEQY

v_call: TRBV7-9
cdr3_aa: ASSFLAGGPGNEQF

v_call: TRBV4-3
cdr3_aa: ASSQEGRGRTEAF

v_call: TRBV2
cdr3_aa: ASSIGGPNQPQH

v_call: TRBV9
cdr3_aa: ASSAGLNRPYEQY

v_call: TRBV5-5
cdr3_aa: ASSLAGDSAGYT

v_call: TRBV27
cdr3_aa: ASKGPRRGGETQY

v_call: TRBV24-1
cdr3_aa: ATSDGVSGELF

v_call: TRBV7-6
cdr3_aa: ASSSLGLASDSDTQY

v_call: TRBV2
cdr3_aa: ASSGFRDRNSYEQY

v_call: TRBV10-3
cdr3_aa: AISESAGDNSPLH

v_call: TRBV4-3
cdr3_aa: ASSQFQGNTEAF

v_call: TRBV6-5
cdr3_aa: ASSQPEPNYGYT

v_call: TRBV7-9
cdr3_aa: ASSPASFPTDTQY

v_call: TRBV7-9
cdr3_aa: ASKGGGASNQPQH

v_call: TRBV7-9
cdr3_aa: ASSLGARGTPSYEQY

v_call: TRBV4-2
cdr3_aa: ASSQGTGLASTDTQY

v_call: TRBV9
cdr3_aa: ASSVALRMGEGYT

v_call: TRBV29-1
cdr3_aa: SVDWTGNYGYT

v_call: TRBV20-1
cdr3_aa: SARDVGGNGYT

v_call: TRBV2
cdr3_aa: ATMLAAYNEQF

v_call: TRBV7-9
cdr3_aa: ASSSIGGGNYGYT

v_call: TRBV5-6
cdr3_aa: ASSLGRVSSYNEQF

v_call: TRBV5-6
cdr3_aa: ASSLERQLNTGELF

v_call: TRBV29-1
cdr3_aa: SVGGAHEQF

v_call: TRBV7-9
cdr3_aa: ASSDGSGEAF

v_call: TRBV2
cdr3_aa: ASSEGWQGFSNQPQH

v_call: TRBV24-1
cdr3_aa: ATSDFTSDEQY

v_call: TRBV20-1
cdr3_aa: SARDVGGSSYNEQF